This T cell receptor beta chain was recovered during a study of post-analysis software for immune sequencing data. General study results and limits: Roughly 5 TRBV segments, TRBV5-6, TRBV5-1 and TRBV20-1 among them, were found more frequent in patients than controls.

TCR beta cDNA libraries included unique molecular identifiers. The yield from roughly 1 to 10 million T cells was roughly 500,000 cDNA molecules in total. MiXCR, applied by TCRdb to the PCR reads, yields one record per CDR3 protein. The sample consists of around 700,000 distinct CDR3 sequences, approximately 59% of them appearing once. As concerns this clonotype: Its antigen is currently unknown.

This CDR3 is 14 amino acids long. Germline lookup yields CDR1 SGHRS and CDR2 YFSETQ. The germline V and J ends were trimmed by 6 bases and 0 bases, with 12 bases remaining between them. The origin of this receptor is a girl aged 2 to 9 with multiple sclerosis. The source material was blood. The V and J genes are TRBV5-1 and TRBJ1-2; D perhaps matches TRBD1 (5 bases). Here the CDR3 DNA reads TGCGCCAGCAACCGGGACGCCACTAACTATGGCTACACCTTC. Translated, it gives CASNRDATNYGYTF. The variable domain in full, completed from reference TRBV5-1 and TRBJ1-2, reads KAGVTQTPRYLIKTRGQQVTLSCSPISGHRSVSWYQQTPGQGLQFLFEYFSETQRNKGNFPGRFSGRQFSNSRSEMNVSTLELGDSALYLCASNRDATNYGYTFGSGTRLTVV.